This T cell receptor (beta chain) was profiled in a study of CD8+ T cells in alopecia areata. It was cDNA, reverse transcribed from extracted RNA, that served as the sequencing template. Sequencing used immunoSEQ multiplex PCR; TCRdb keeps in-frame clones, though not all of them. In the table there are about 150,000 clones, 87% of which are singletons. The CDR3 sequence is 15 residues long. CDR1 and CDR2 from the germline V gene are SQVTM and ANQGSEA. J gave up 4 bases and V 6 bases, and 12 bases lay outside the gene matches. This TCR was recovered from a human donor with alopecia areata. The chain links TRBV29-1 to TRBJ2-7; 10 nucleotides match TRBD1. Sequenced material: CD8+ T cells sorted from blood, taken at week 0. The CDR3 reads CSVIYSGTGEYEQYF. The CDR3 DNA follows: TGCAGCGTCATCTACTCCGGGACAGGGGAGTACGAGCAGTACTTC.